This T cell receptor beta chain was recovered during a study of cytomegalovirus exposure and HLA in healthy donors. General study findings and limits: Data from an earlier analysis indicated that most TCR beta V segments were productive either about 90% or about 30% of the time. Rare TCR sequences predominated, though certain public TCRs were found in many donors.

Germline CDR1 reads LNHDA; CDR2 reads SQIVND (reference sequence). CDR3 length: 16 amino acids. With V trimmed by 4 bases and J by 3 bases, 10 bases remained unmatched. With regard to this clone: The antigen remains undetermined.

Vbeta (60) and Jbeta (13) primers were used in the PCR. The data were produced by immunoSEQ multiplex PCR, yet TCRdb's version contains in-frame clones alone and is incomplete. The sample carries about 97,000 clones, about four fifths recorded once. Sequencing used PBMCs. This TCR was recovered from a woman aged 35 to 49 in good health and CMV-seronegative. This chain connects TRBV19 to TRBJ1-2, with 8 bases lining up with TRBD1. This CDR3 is CASSKGQGYVDYGYTF. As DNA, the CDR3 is TGTGCCAGTAGTAAAGGACAGGGATATGTTGACTATGGCTACACCTTC.